This entry describes one TCR beta chain. This entry is derived from a study of shared clonotypes between healthy human individuals. The V gene lost 0 bases and the J gene lost 10 bases, with 15 bases spanning the gap. The length of the CDR3 is 14 residues. Germline V lookup: CDR1 KGHSH, CDR2 LQKENI. At deep level, the assay was performed. In the original analysis: Filtering differed for immunoSEQ, which gave only junction sequences without quality scores. TCRdb's copy holds only in-frame clones and misses some; the assay was immunoSEQ multiplex PCR. V and J calls and clone size are as listed in that table; D and trimming were resolved from the DNA. The table has around 480,000 clones, about 79% seen once. Unsorted samples relied on tens of millions of PBMCs, which served as the source of genomic DNA.

Sequencing was done on a sample of PBMCs. The chain is built from TRBV18 and TRBJ1-2, with a possible D match to TRBD1 (5 bases). The source of this sequence is a woman in her forties in good health. Some clones in this sample may be carry-over from other donors' samples. The CDR3 coding sequence is TGTGCCAGCTCACCACCGTTTGTGGGGGATGTCTACACCTTC. It codes for CASSPPFVGDVYTF.